This is a list of T cell receptor beta chains from one sample in a study of T cell responses to AZD1222 COVID-19 vaccine. TCRdb's table, derived via immunoSEQ multiplex PCR, lists solely in-frame clones and lacks some. The sample has 110,000 to 150,000 clones, around 88% seen once. The sequencing here drew on peripheral blood, taken on day 0 of AZD1222 vaccination. The receptors originated from an adult in good health. Both conserved end residues are part of each CDR3. The order of the fields is J gene, clone size, V gene, D gene, CDR3 protein, CDR3 DNA. D genes are given only for firm matches. Part of the rows lack a size; the others show once, few, many or a class for expanded clones.

j_gene: TRBJ2-7
abundance: NA
v_gene: TRBV5-1
d_gene: NA
CDR3aa: CASSLVGVSGYEQYF
CDR3nt: TGCGCCAGCAGCTTGGTGGGGGTCTCGGGTTACGAGCAGTACTTC

j_gene: TRBJ1-5
abundance: NA
v_gene: TRBV4-1
d_gene: NA
CDR3aa: CASSQEGQGSNQPQHF
CDR3nt: TGCGCCAGCAGCCAAGAGGGGCAGGGCAGCAATCAGCCCCAGCATTTT

j_gene: TRBJ1-2
abundance: NA
v_gene: TRBV28
d_gene: TRBD1
CDR3aa: CASSVGQGNFQGYTF
CDR3nt: TGTGCCAGCAGCGTGGGACAGGGGAATTTCCAGGGCTACACCTTC

j_gene: TRBJ1-2
abundance: NA
v_gene: TRBV18
d_gene: NA
CDR3aa: CASSPIQDVLYGYTF
CDR3nt: TGTGCCAGCTCACCCATACAGGATGTCCTCTATGGCTACACCTTC

j_gene: TRBJ1-1
abundance: NA
v_gene: TRBV5-1
d_gene: NA
CDR3aa: CASSLTVNTEAFF
CDR3nt: TGCGCCAGCAGCCTTACAGTGAACACTGAAGCTTTCTTT

j_gene: TRBJ2-2
abundance: NA
v_gene: TRBV3-1/TRBV3-2
d_gene: NA
CDR3aa: CASSQDQLWGEELFF
CDR3nt: TGTGCCAGCAGCCAAGATCAGTTGTGGGGTGAGGAGCTGTTTTTT

j_gene: TRBJ2-7
abundance: NA
v_gene: TRBV10-2
d_gene: NA
CDR3aa: CASSERNYEQYF
CDR3nt: TGCGCCAGCAGTGAGAGGAACTACGAGCAGTACTTC

j_gene: TRBJ2-2
abundance: NA
v_gene: TRBV7-9
d_gene: TRBD1
CDR3aa: CASSPGQGLTGELFF
CDR3nt: TGTGCCAGCAGCCCCGGACAGGGGTTGACCGGGGAGCTGTTTTTT

j_gene: TRBJ1-3
abundance: NA
v_gene: TRBV10-3
d_gene: TRBD1
CDR3aa: CAIREGTGGQSGNTIYF
CDR3nt: TGTGCCATCAGGGAAGGGACAGGGGGACAATCTGGAAACACCATATATTTT

j_gene: TRBJ1-2
abundance: NA
v_gene: TRBV7-3
d_gene: NA
CDR3aa: CASSLTSSGAGYTF
CDR3nt: TGTGCCAGCAGCTTAACAAGCAGTGGAGCAGGCTACACCTTC

j_gene: TRBJ1-2
abundance: NA
v_gene: TRBV6-5
d_gene: NA
CDR3aa: CASRRDRISYGYTF
CDR3nt: TGTGCCAGCAGGCGAGACAGGATATCCTATGGCTACACCTTC

j_gene: TRBJ1-3
abundance: NA
v_gene: TRBV28
d_gene: TRBD1
CDR3aa: CASSFETGGGNTIYF
CDR3nt: TGTGCCAGCAGTTTCGAAACAGGGGGAGGAAACACCATATATTTT

j_gene: TRBJ2-3
abundance: NA
v_gene: TRBV9
d_gene: TRBD2
CDR3aa: CASSVDAPSGRPSTDTQYF
CDR3nt: TGTGCCAGCAGCGTAGACGCCCCTAGCGGGAGGCCTAGCACAGATACGCAGTATTTT

j_gene: TRBJ2-1
abundance: NA
v_gene: TRBV5-8
d_gene: TRBD2
CDR3aa: CASSLGLAGSSYNEQFF
CDR3nt: TGTGCCAGCAGCTTGGGATTAGCGGGGAGCTCCTACAATGAGCAGTTCTTC

j_gene: TRBJ1-6
abundance: NA
v_gene: TRBV30
d_gene: NA
CDR3aa: CAWGGNNSPLHF
CDR3nt: TGTGCCTGGGGAGGGAATAATTCACCCCTCCACTTT

j_gene: TRBJ1-2
abundance: NA
v_gene: TRBV9
d_gene: NA
CDR3aa: CASSVSSGASNYGYTF
CDR3nt: TGTGCCAGCAGCGTTTCGTCGGGGGCCTCAAACTATGGCTACACCTTC

j_gene: TRBJ2-6
abundance: NA
v_gene: TRBV20-1
d_gene: NA
CDR3aa: CSALRANVLTF
CDR3nt: TGCAGTGCTTTGCGAGCCAACGTCCTGACTTTC

j_gene: TRBJ2-3
abundance: NA
v_gene: TRBV9
d_gene: NA
CDR3aa: CASSVAGGGDTQYF
CDR3nt: TGTGCCAGCAGCGTAGCTGGGGGAGGAGATACGCAGTATTTT

j_gene: TRBJ1-4
abundance: NA
v_gene: TRBV19
d_gene: TRBD1
CDR3aa: CASSIGTANGEKLFF
CDR3nt: TGTGCCAGTAGTATCGGGACAGCAAATGGGGAAAAACTGTTTTTT

j_gene: TRBJ2-1
abundance: few
v_gene: TRBV25-1
d_gene: NA
CDR3aa: CASSESESYNEQFF
CDR3nt: TGTGCCAGCAGTGAATCCGAATCGTACAATGAGCAGTTCTTC

j_gene: TRBJ2-6
abundance: NA
v_gene: TRBV18
d_gene: NA
CDR3aa: CASSPSEGGAGANVLTF
CDR3nt: TGTGCCAGCTCACCCAGCGAGGGGGGCGCTGGGGCCAACGTCCTGACTTTC

j_gene: TRBJ1-1
abundance: NA
v_gene: TRBV9
d_gene: NA
CDR3aa: CASSVTGYENTEAFF
CDR3nt: TGTGCCAGCAGCGTAACAGGGTATGAGAACACTGAAGCTTTCTTT

j_gene: TRBJ2-5
abundance: NA
v_gene: TRBV7-9
d_gene: NA
CDR3aa: CASSLEGGWGETQYF
CDR3nt: TGTGCCAGCAGCCTGGAAGGTGGATGGGGAGAGACCCAGTACTTC

j_gene: TRBJ2-3
abundance: NA
v_gene: TRBV27
d_gene: TRBD2
CDR3aa: CASSYRTSGISSTDTQYF
CDR3nt: TGTGCCAGCAGTTATCGGACTAGCGGGATCTCTAGCACAGATACGCAGTATTTT

j_gene: TRBJ1-6
abundance: NA
v_gene: TRBV7-2
d_gene: NA
CDR3aa: CASSLMGGSPLHF
CDR3nt: TGTGCCAGCAGCTTAATGGGCGGCTCACCCCTCCACTTT

j_gene: TRBJ2-1
abundance: NA
v_gene: TRBV3-1/TRBV3-2
d_gene: NA
CDR3aa: CASSHASYNEQFF
CDR3nt: TGTGCCAGCAGCCATGCCTCATACAATGAGCAGTTCTTC

j_gene: TRBJ2-1
abundance: NA
v_gene: TRBV3-1/TRBV3-2
d_gene: NA
CDR3aa: CASSQDSGPTSYNEQFF
CDR3nt: TGTGCCAGCAGCCAAGACAGCGGGCCAACCTCCTACAATGAGCAGTTCTTC

j_gene: TRBJ2-7
abundance: NA
v_gene: TRBV3-1/TRBV3-2
d_gene: NA
CDR3aa: CASSQGIGGAYEQYF
CDR3nt: TGTGCCAGCAGCCAAGGTATAGGGGGGGCCTACGAGCAGTACTTC